This T cell receptor beta chain was sequenced in a study of CD8 T cells in Susac syndrome. From blood CD8+ and CD4+ T cells, TCR beta sequences were generated. It was treatment-naive patients with stable or active relapsing-remitting disease who made up the multiple sclerosis controls. 0.5 to 1 ug RNA was reverse transcribed with random hexamers. The amplification used immunoSEQ multiplex PCR on TCR beta CDR3; it spanned 54 Vbeta and 13 Jbeta. TCRdb analysed the immunoSEQ multiplex PCR reads with MiXCR anew, one entry per CDR3 protein. The sample records a few hundred thousand distinct CDR3 sequences, 70% to 90% being singletons. This CDR3 has 14 amino acids. The germline gives CDR1 SNHLY, CDR2 FYNNEI. The junction had 7 bases not matched to a gene; V was cut back by 10 bases and J by 2 bases.

Sample: CD8+ T cells from PBMCs. The origin of this receptor is a human donor with multiple sclerosis. The chain links TRBV2 to TRBJ2-3; TRBD1 agrees at 9 bases. CDR3 bases: TGTGCCACCGGGGACAGGGACTACACAGATACGCAGTATTTT. This codes for CATGDRDYTDTQYF.